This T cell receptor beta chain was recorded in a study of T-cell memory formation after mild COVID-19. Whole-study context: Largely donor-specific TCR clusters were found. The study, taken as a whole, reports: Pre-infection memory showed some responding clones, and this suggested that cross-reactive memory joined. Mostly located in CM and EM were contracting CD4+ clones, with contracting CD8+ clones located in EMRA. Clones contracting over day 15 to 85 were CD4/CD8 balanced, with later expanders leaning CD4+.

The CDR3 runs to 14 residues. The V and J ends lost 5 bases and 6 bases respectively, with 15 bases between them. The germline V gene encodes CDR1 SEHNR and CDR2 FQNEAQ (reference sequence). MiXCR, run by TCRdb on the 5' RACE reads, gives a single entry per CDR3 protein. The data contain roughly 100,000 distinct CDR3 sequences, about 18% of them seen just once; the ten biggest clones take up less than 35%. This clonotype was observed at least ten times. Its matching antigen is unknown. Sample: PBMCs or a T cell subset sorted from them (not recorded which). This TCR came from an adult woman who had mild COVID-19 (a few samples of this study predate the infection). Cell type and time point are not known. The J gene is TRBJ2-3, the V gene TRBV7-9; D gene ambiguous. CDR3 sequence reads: CASSPGPRTDTQYF. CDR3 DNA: TGTGCCAGCAGCCCTGGGCCCCGAACGGATACGCAGTATTTT. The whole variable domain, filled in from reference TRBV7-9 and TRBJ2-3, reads DTGVSQNPRHKITKRGQNVTFRCDPISEHNRLYWYRQTLGQGPEFLTYFQNEAQLEKSRLLSDRFSAERPKGSFSTLEIQRTEQGDSAMYLCASSPGPRTDTQYFGPGTRLTVL.